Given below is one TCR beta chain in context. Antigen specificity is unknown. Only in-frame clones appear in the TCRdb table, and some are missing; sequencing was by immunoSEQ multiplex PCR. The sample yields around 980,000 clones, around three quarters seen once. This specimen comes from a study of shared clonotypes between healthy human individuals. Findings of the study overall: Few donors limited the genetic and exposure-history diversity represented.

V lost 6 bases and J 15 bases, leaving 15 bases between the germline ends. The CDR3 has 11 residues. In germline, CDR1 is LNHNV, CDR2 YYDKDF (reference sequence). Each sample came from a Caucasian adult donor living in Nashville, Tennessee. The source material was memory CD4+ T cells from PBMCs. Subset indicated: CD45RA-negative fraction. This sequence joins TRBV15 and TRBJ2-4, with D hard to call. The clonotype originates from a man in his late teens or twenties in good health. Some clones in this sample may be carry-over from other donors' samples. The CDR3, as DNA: TGTGCCACCAGAGGCAAACGTTGGATGTACTTC. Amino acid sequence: CATRGKRWMYF.